A single sample gave rise to the 7 T cell receptor beta chains below, sequenced in a study of T cell repertoires in cytomegalovirus infection (dated by TCRdb to between 2018 and 2021). The sample was run on an Illumina HiSeq 1500. TCRdb trimmed public reads at Q25 via fastp, called clones via MiXCR and kept in-frame beta chains. Each CDR3 protein gets just one entry, which takes the most common genes and DNA from the rows behind it. Present in this sample are roughly 180,000 distinct CDR3 sequences, about 28% of which were seen just once. The ten largest account for 30% to 35% of the sample. The sequenced sample was PBMCs. The receptors originated from a human donor in good health (CMV status not recorded). Some clones in this sample may be carry-over from other donors' samples.

The chain recombines TRBV24-1 with TRBJ1-5; D uncertain. V was pared by 3 bases and J by 0 bases, with 5 bases between. The length of the CDR3 is 14 residues. Germline V gene data show CDR1 as KGHDR and CDR2 as SFDVKD. The CDR3 protein is CATSDVDSNQPQHF. CDR3 in DNA: TGTGCCACCAGTGATGTAGATAGCAATCAGCCCCAGCATTTT.

CDR3 sequence (DNA): TGTGCCAGCTCACCACGGGACAGGGATATGAGCTACACCTTC. Protein sequence: CASSPRDRDMSYTF. The chain links TRBV18 to TRBJ1-2; 9 bases are shared with TRBD1. This CDR3 region has 14 residues. The V gene's germline CDR1 is KGHSH and CDR2 LQKENI. The ends lost 1 base at V and 9 bases at J; junction bases unmatched: 6.

This clonotype has more than one count but fewer than ten. The rearrangement joins TRBV29-1 to TRBJ2-7; tentatively, D is TRBD1 or TRBD2 (5 bases each). Germline V CDR1 and CDR2: SQVTM, ANQGSEA. The V gene lost 4 bases and the J gene lost 2 bases, with 9 bases spanning the gap. The CDR3 is 12 residues long. The CDR3 sequence is CSVGMGAYEQYF. The CDR3 bases are TGCAGCGTTGGTATGGGGGCCTACGAGCAGTACTTC.

This clonotype was counted between two and nine times. The chain joins TRBV20-1 to TRBJ1-1; possible D gene TRBD1, 6 bases. This CDR3 is 14 amino acids long. The germline gives CDR1 DFQATT, CDR2 SNEGSKA (reference sequence). Trimming left V 3 bases short and J 1 base short, with 12 bases between. The DNA for the CDR3 is TGCAGTGCTAGTACAGGGCTCGAGAACACTGAAGCTTTCTTT. This gives the protein CSASTGLENTEAFF.

Turning to this clonotype: A junction end diverges from the germline sequence, so it may reflect a read error. This chain joins TRBV2 and TRBJ2-2, with D tentatively TRBD1 (5 bases). The CDR3 is 15 residues long. Germline V gene sequence: CDR1 SNHLY, CDR2 FYNNEI. This CDR3 reads CDSRPRAANTGELFF. The CDR3 nucleotides are TGTGACAGCAGACCCAGGGCCGCGAACACCGGGGAGCTGTTTTTT.

This clonotype was observed a handful of times. This chain connects TRBV19 to TRBJ2-3; tentatively, D is TRBD2 (6 bases). Trimming removed 4 bases at V and 2 bases at J, with 10 bases between. The CDR3 runs to 14 residues. Germline CDR1 and CDR2: LNHDA and SQIVND (reference sequence). CDR3 nucleotides: TGTGCCAGTAGTACGGGACTTTTCACAGATACGCAGTATTTT. The encoded protein is CASSTGLFTDTQYF.

The chain carries TRBV19 and TRBJ2-1; D unresolved. The V end lost 5 bases, the J end lost 7 bases, and 12 bases lay between the germline ends. The CDR3 runs 13 residues. From germline, CDR1 is LNHDA and CDR2 SQIVND (reference sequence). CDR3 amino acids: CASSPSRRNEQFF. In nucleotides, the CDR3 is TGTGCCAGTAGTCCCTCGCGGAGAAATGAGCAGTTCTTC.